The 9 T cell receptor beta chains below were found in one sample sequenced in a study of T cells in Graves' hyperthyroidism and ophthalmopathy (dated by TCRdb to the late 2010s). Library prep was done by multiplex PCR. TCRdb shows the sequencer as Illumina HiSeq 2000. Amplification of TCR beta CDR3 regions was carried out from RNA transcripts. A first-round RT-PCR of the TCR CDR3 used the HTBI primer set with the Qiagen OneStep RT-PCR kit. The public reads were reanalyzed by TCRdb: fastp trimming at Q25, MiXCR alignment, in-frame beta chains only. Entries are consolidated by CDR3 protein sequence, retaining the most common genes and DNA. The sample profile shows hundreds of thousands of distinct CDR3 sequences; 13% of them were found once. The ten largest clones represent less than 10% of the sample. The specimen sequenced was blood. Receptors originate from a woman aged 18 to 35 with Graves' hyperthyroidism.

CDR3 residues: CASSPDRAGTEAFF. The CDR3 DNA follows: TGTGCCAGCAGTCCTGACAGGGCGGGCACTGAAGCTTTCTTT. The chain links TRBV14 to TRBJ1-1; 7 nucleotides align to TRBD1. Germline V gives CDR1 SGHDN, CDR2 FVKESK. This CDR3 is built from 14 residues. The V gene end was trimmed by 6 bases and the J gene end by 4 bases; junction bases not matched to a gene: 8.

This clonotype appeared many times. This chain links TRBV2 with TRBJ1-1; D might be TRBD1 (5 bases). This CDR3 is built from 14 residues. CDR1 is SNHLY and CDR2 is FYNNEI in the germline V gene. V lost 6 bases, J lost 3 bases, and 14 bases lay in between. The CDR3 nucleotides read TGTGCCAGCAGGCTAAGGGACTGGGACACTGAAGCTTTCTTT. It codes for CASRLRDWDTEAFF.

The chain employs TRBV10-3 and TRBJ1-2; D is unresolved. CDR3 size: 13 residues. Germline-derived CDR1 and CDR2 are ENHRY and SYGVKD. Trimming pared 6 bases from V and 6 bases from J, leaving 14 bases between. The CDR3 nucleotides read TGTGCCATCAGAGAGGCGGCATCTCATGGCTACACCTTC. It is translated as CAIREAASHGYTF.

This clonotype was counted a few times. The genes are TRBV29-1 and TRBJ2-7, with D possibly matching TRBD2 (6 bases). V was clipped by 5 bases and J by 3 bases, with 11 bases between them. The germline CDR1 and CDR2 sequences are SQVTM and ANQGSEA. This CDR3 spans 12 amino acids. DNA for the CDR3: TGCAGCGTTCCCGGGAGCTACTACGAGCAGTACTTC. This codes for CSVPGSYYEQYF.

This clonotype has a count of ten or more. The V gene is TRBV5-1, the J gene TRBJ2-3; 8 bases align to TRBD2. The CDR3 sequence is 16 residues long. The ends lost 0 bases at V and 1 base at J; junction bases unmatched: 4. Germline V CDR1 and CDR2: SGHRS, YFSETQ. As DNA, the CDR3 is TGCGCCAGCAGCTTGGATCTAGCGGGTCGCACAGATACGCAGTATTTT. Protein product: CASSLDLAGRTDTQYF.

This clonotype occurred many times. The chain recombines TRBV5-6 with TRBJ2-1; D is possibly TRBD2 (6 bases). V lost 0 bases and J 12 bases, leaving 16 bases between the germline ends. The CDR3 covers 14 residues. Germline CDR1 reads SGHDT; CDR2 reads YYEEEE. The CDR3: CASSLGSGGGVQFF. The CDR3 DNA reads TGTGCCAGCAGCTTGGGTTCTGGGGGAGGAGTGCAGTTCTTC.

The chain has TRBV5-4 and TRBJ2-5, with TRBD2 matching 11 bases. Germline loops: CDR1 SGHNT, CDR2 YYREEE (reference sequence). CDR3 size: 15 residues. Trimming removed 4 bases from V and 1 base from J; junction bases left unmatched: 3. As DNA, the CDR3 is TGTGCCAGCAGCGGAGGGACTAGCGGCCAAGAGACCCAGTACTTC. The encoded protein is CASSGGTSGQETQYF.

This clonotype has just a few counts. The chain has TRBV12-5 and TRBJ2-2; 13 bases align to TRBD2. Germline V CDR1 and CDR2: LGHNT, FRNRAP. The V gene end was trimmed by 1 base and the J gene end by 6 bases; junction bases not matched to a gene: 11. There are 19 residues in the CDR3. The CDR3 spells CASGLGQGRGLAGSGELFF. Written as DNA, the CDR3 is TGTGCTAGTGGTTTGGGGCAGGGTCGGGGACTAGCGGGATCCGGGGAGCTGTTTTTT.

This clonotype was seen many times. The CDR3 DNA reads TGTGCCAGCAGCCCCCTAGCGGGAGGGAACAATGAGCAGTTCTTC. The encoded protein is CASSPLAGGNNEQFF. This chain links TRBV27 with TRBJ2-1, with 12 bases that match TRBD2. V shed 6 bases, J shed 5 bases, and the junction held 5 bases outside the gene matches. CDR1 MNHEY and CDR2 SMNVEV come from the germline V gene (reference sequence). This CDR3 is built from 15 residues.